The 20 T cell receptor beta chains given below trace back to one sample, sequenced in a study of tumor-infiltrating lymphocytes in primary liver carcinoma. Priming with a constant-region primer yielded TCR beta cDNA from about 450 ng total RNA. It was through three nested multiplex PCR rounds of slightly modified ARM-PCR that TCR beta libraries arose. Amplification in the first two PCR rounds was performed using TRBV1-TRBV30 forward primers and a C-beta reverse primer for around 10 cycles each. From the multiplex PCR reads, TCRdb called clonotypes with MiXCR, one entry per CDR3 protein. The repertoire has about 210,000 distinct CDR3 sequences, 65% of them found once; the top ten carry under 7.5%. The researchers obtained blood RNA from unsorted whole blood and also extracted germline DNA. Specimen: peripheral blood. These receptors originate from a woman aged 60 to 75 with primary liver carcinoma and hepatitis B virus infection.

CDR3 bases: TGTGCCAGCAGTGAAGGTAGCGGGCCTAGCACAGATACGCAGTATTTT. Its translation is CASSEGSGPSTDTQYF. V is TRBV2 and J is TRBJ2-3, with TRBD2 matching 7 bases. The CDR3 has 16 residues. Germline trimming cut 1 base from V and 0 bases from J; bases unmatched to any gene: 4. Germline V gene data show CDR1 as SNHLY and CDR2 as FYNNEI.

Concerning this clonotype: A much larger clone sits a single nucleotide away, making a read error possible. The chain couples TRBV6-5 to TRBJ2-1; 9 nucleotides match TRBD2. This CDR3 region has 15 residues. The germline V gene has CDR1 MNHEY and CDR2 SVGAGI. Here the CDR3 reads CVSSYRAGGPSEQFF. The CDR3 DNA is TGTGTCAGCAGTTACAGGGCGGGAGGGCCGAGTGAGCAGTTCTTC.

About this clonotype itself: This may be a read error: a much more frequent sequence differs by one nucleotide. The chain joins TRBV11-2 to TRBJ2-1; perhaps D is TRBD1 or TRBD2 (6 bases each). V lost 10 bases, J lost 3 bases, and 16 bases lay in between. Germline V CDR1 and CDR2: SGHAT, FQNNGV. The CDR3 consists of 14 residues. The DNA for the CDR3 is TGTGCCACCCATGTGGGGGGCATCTACAATGAGCAGTTCTTC. It translates to CATHVGGIYNEQFF.

As to this clonotype: A single base separates this from a much larger clone, so it may be a read error. The V gene is TRBV6-7, the J gene TRBJ1-5, with 7 nucleotides matching TRBD1. TRBV6-7 is labeled an ORF, and its function is uncertain. The CDR3 runs 16 residues. The CDR3 DNA sequence: TGTGCCAGCAGTGAAGACAGGGTTTTCAGCAATCGGCCCCAGCATTTT. Its translation is CASSEDRVFSNRPQHF.

Concerning this clonotype itself: This may come from a read error, since a much larger clone is one base off. The rearrangement links TRBV12-3 or TRBV12-4 to TRBJ2-7, with no clear D. V was pared by 9 bases and J by 0 bases, with 18 bases between. The CDR3 runs 15 residues. The CDR3 sequence: CARSGGYTNSYEQYF. The CDR3 coding sequence is TGTGCCAGGAGTGGTGGTTATACAAACTCCTACGAGCAGTACTTC.

The chain employs TRBV5-1 and TRBJ2-3, with a possible D match to TRBD2 (5 bases). Trimming pared 9 bases from V and 0 bases from J, leaving 20 bases between. This CDR3 has 16 amino acids. From germline, CDR1 is SGHRS and CDR2 YFSETQ. The CDR3 reads CATPSLGSESTDTQYF. The DNA of the CDR3 is TGCGCCACCCCTAGCCTGGGCAGCGAAAGCACAGATACGCAGTATTTT.

This chain uses TRBV6-1 with TRBJ1-5, with D unclear. The germline CDR1 and CDR2 sequences are MNHNS and SASEGT. The CDR3 has 14 amino acids. The V end was cut by 4 bases, the J end by 4 bases, with 11 bases between. The CDR3 DNA reads as TGTGCCAGCAGTGTACGAACGGTGAATCAGCCCCAGCATTTT. This translates into CASSVRTVNQPQHF.

This clonotype was seen only a few times. Just one base apart from a much larger clone, this may be a read error. Here the CDR3 reads CANSESENTEAFF. The CDR3, as DNA: TGTGCCAACAGTGAAAGTGAGAACACTGAAGCTTTCTTT. The rearrangement links TRBV6-1 to TRBJ1-1; D remains unclear. Per germline, CDR1 MNHNS and CDR2 SASEGT. This CDR3 has 13 residues.

In regard to this clonotype: A much larger clone sits a single nucleotide away, making a read error possible. The chain carries TRBV6-5 and TRBJ2-4, with 8 nucleotides matching TRBD2. CDR3 length equals 16 residues. Trimming cost V 6 bases and J 0 bases; bases outside gene matches: 7. Germline V gene data show CDR1 as MNHEY and CDR2 as SVGAGI. The CDR3, as DNA: TGTGCCAGCAGCCATTCCGGGGGGGGAGCCAAAAACATTCAGTACTTC. Protein product: CASSHSGGGAKNIQYF.

The chain links TRBV14 to TRBJ2-1; 8 bases align to TRBD2. The germline CDR1 and CDR2 sequences are SGHDN and FVKESK. CDR3 length: 16 amino acids. V was clipped by 6 bases and J by 5 bases; unmatched bases: 12. The CDR3 sequence: CASSIVAGWVNNEQFF. For the CDR3, the DNA is TGTGCCAGCAGTATCGTAGCGGGATGGGTAAACAATGAGCAGTTCTTC.

This clonotype was seen at least ten times. The chain recombines TRBV11-3 with TRBJ2-7; TRBD1 is a possible D gene (5 bases). V lost 2 bases and J lost 3, with 17 bases in between. Germline CDR1 reads SGHNT; CDR2 reads YENEEA. The CDR3 contains 16 residues. The CDR3 is CASSLSSARALYEQYF. Written as DNA, the CDR3 is TGTGCCAGCAGCTTAAGTTCAGCCAGGGCACTCTACGAGCAGTACTTC.

The chain couples TRBV5-1 to TRBJ2-7; 14 nucleotides match TRBD2. The CDR3 length is 19 residues. CDR1 and CDR2 (germline): SGHRS, YFSETQ. J gave up 0 bases and V 5 bases, and 13 bases lay outside the gene matches. Here the CDR3 DNA reads TGCGCCAGCAGAAGAGCCAGGACTAGCGGGAGGCAGAGCTCCTACGAGCAGTACTTC. Translated, it gives CASRRARTSGRQSSYEQYF.

CDR3: CASSEGIEQFF. CDR3 in DNA: TGCGCCAGCAGTGAGGGTATTGAGCAGTTCTTC. The chain combines TRBV10-1 with TRBJ2-1; no clear D gene. The CDR3 has 11 amino acids. Germline V gene sequence: CDR1 WNHNN, CDR2 SYGVQD (reference sequence). The germline V and J ends were trimmed by 2 bases and 9 bases, with 5 bases remaining between them.

This clonotype occurred many times. The CDR3 DNA reads TGTGCCAGCAGGAAAGAACCCGGGACAGGGTTTAACGAGCAGTACTTC. Translated, it gives CASRKEPGTGFNEQYF. V is TRBV4-2 and J is TRBJ2-7; 9 bases line up with TRBD1. Germline values: CDR1 LGHNA, CDR2 YNFKEQ. With 6 bases clipped from V and 5 bases from J, the junction kept 14 bases outside the gene matches. The CDR3 contains 16 residues.

J is TRBJ2-1 and V is TRBV19; 8 bases are shared with TRBD2. CDR3 length: 15 residues. J lost 1 base, V lost 3 bases, and 2 bases had no gene match. The germline CDR1 and CDR2 sequences are LNHDA and SQIVND (reference sequence). The CDR3 DNA reads TGTGCCAGTAGTATCGCTAGCGGGTCCTACAATGAGCAGTTCTTC. Its translation is CASSIASGSYNEQFF.

As concerns this clonotype: The CDR3 ends on some other residue instead of the conserved phenylalanine or tryptophan, so this is likely a read error. This chain connects TRBV6-2 or TRBV6-3 to TRBJ2-1; 13 nucleotides line up with TRBD2. CDR3 length: 15 residues. Trimming took 9 bases from V and 9 from J; bases not matched to a gene: 11. Germline assignment: CDR1 MNHEY and CDR2 SVGEGT. CDR3 DNA sequence: TGTGCCAGTAGTCCAACTAGCGGGAGGGCCGCTGAGCAGTTCTCC. This gives the protein CASSPTSGRAAEQFS.

In its sample, this clonotype was seen once. A much larger clone is a single base away; this may be a read error. The CDR3 end shows no conserved phenylalanine or tryptophan, and so a read error is likely. This sequence joins TRBV6-5 and TRBJ2-7; 8 bases match TRBD1. The V gene end was trimmed by 0 bases and the J gene end by 7 bases; junction bases not matched to a gene: 8. The CDR3 covers 15 residues. CDR1 is MNHEY, CDR2 SVGAGI, per germline. CDR3 sequence (DNA): TGTGCCAGCAGTTACTCGATTCAGGGGGCTTGGGAGCAGTACCTC. Translating it yields CASSYSIQGAWEQYL.

A note on this clonotype: This is likely a read error, given that the CDR3 carries no conserved phenylalanine or tryptophan at its end. It is unclear where the CDR3 begins or ends on the DNA, so no DNA is shown, and the CDR3 is as TCRdb lists it. The V call is TRBV11-2, the J call TRBJ2-2. The CDR3 is 13 residues long, counting both termini. From germline, CDR1 is SGHAT and CDR2 FQNNGV. The chain's CDR3 is CASSYTFTRELFC.

This clonotype has only a few counts. A much larger clone differs by one base, so this may be a read error. The chain carries TRBV6-1 and TRBJ2-3; 8 positions agree with TRBD1. The V gene's germline CDR1 is MNHNS and CDR2 SASEGT. This CDR3 has 14 residues. The CDR3 sequence: CATPGQGATDMQYF. CDR3 in DNA: TGTGCCACCCCGGGCCAGGGGGCGACAGATATGCAGTATTTT.

Notes on this clonotype: One end of the junction fails to match germline, which may point to a read error. The V and J genes are TRBV11-2 and TRBJ1-4; no definite D call. The CDR3 extends over 12 amino acids. Looked up from germline, CDR1 is SGHAT and CDR2 is FQNNGV. The chain's CDR3 is CSSSRWSGKLFF. Written as DNA, the CDR3 is TGTTCCAGCAGCCGGTGGAGTGGAAAACTGTTTTTT.